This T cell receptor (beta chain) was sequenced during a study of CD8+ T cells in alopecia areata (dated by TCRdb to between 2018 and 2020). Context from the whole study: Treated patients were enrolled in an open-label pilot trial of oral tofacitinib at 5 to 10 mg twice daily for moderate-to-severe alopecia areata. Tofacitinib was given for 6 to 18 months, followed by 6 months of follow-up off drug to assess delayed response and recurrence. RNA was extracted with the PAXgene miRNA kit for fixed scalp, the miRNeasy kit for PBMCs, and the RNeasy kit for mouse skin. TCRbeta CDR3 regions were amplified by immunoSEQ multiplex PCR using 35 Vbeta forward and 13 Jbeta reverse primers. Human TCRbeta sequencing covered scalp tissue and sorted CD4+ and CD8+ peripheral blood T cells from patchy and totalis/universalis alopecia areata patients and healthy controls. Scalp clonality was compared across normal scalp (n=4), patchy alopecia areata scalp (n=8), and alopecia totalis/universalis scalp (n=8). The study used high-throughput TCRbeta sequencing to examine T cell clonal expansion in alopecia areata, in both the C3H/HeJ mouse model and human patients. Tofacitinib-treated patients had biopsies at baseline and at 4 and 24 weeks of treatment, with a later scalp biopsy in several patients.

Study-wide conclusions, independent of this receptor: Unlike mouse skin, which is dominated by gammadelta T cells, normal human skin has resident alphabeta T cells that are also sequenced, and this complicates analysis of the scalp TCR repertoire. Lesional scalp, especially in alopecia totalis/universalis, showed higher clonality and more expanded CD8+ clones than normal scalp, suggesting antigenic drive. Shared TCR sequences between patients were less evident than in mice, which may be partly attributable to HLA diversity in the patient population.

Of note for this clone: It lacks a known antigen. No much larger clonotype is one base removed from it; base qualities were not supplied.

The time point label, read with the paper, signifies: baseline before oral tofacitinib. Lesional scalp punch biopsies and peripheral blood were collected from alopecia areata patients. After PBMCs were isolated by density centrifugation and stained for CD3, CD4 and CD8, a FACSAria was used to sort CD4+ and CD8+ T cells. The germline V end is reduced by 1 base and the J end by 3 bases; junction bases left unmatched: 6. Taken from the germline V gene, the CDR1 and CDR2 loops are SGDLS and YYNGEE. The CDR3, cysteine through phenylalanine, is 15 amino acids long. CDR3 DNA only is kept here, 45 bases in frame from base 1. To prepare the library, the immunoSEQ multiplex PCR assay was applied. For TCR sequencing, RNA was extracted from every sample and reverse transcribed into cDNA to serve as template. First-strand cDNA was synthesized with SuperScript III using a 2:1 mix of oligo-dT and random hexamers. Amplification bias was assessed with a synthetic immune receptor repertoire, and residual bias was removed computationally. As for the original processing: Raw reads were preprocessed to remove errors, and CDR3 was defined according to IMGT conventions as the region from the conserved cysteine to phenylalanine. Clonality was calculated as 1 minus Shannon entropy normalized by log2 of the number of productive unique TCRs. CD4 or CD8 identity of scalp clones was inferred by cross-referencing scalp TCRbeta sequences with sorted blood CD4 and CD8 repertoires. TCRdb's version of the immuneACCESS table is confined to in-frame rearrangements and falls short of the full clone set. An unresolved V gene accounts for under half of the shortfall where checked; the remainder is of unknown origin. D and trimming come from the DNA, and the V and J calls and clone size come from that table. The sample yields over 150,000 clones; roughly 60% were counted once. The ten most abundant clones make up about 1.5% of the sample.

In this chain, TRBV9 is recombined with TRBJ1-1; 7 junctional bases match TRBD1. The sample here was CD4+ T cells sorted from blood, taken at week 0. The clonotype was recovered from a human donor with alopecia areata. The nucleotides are TGTGCCAGCAGCGTAATCGACAGGGTGGACACTGAAGCTTTCTTT. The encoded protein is CASSVIDRVDTEAFF.